The source of this TCR beta chain is a study of cytomegalovirus exposure and HLA in healthy donors (dated by TCRdb to about 2017). For context, the study as a whole: An earlier analysis of roughly 630 of the donors reported about 250 Gb of sequence data and 100 million to 140 million unique TCR beta sequences from some 180 million T cells. An early release that covered several hundred HLA-typed donors contained around 300 gigabases of sequencing data and 80 million or so unique TCR sequences. Of the roughly 400 genotyped donors, 65% to 90% fell in the genetic ancestry cluster associated with self-reported Caucasian donors. The study aimed to test whether cataloging public T cell receptors could reveal signatures of past pathogen exposure. The T cell repertoires of under 750 subjects were profiled by immunosequencing and related to cytomegalovirus serostatus. Along with the roughly 610-subject first cohort, a separate validation cohort of over a hundred different subjects was used. To predict cytomegalovirus infection status, the study combined high-throughput TCR immunosequencing, statistical association of individual TCRs with disease status, and machine learning. In a later analysis, previously published TCR beta repertoires from 500 to 750 donors were re-analyzed and high-resolution HLA genotyping was added so that TCR occurrence patterns could be studied. The later analysis used no new phenotypic data to find candidate immune exposures, relying instead on TCR beta sequences and their occurrence across donors. An earlier analysis of some 600 of the donors applied high-throughput TCR beta sequencing to assess whether each TCR beta V gene segment acted as functional or pseudogenic. Donor age, sex, ethnicity and CMV serostatus were compiled together with the repertoire data. A later genetic analysis took genome-wide SNP genotypes for about three fifths of the 666 donors and used that subset as a discovery cohort. Every discovery cohort repertoire had been produced on one sequencing platform. HLA typing covered class I and class II loci at four-digit resolution. The number of donors typed differed by locus, with about 629-630 for A, B, C, DRB1 and DQB1, roughly 520 for DQA1, over 600 for DPA1, and some 440 for DPB1. Because of strong linkage in the cohort, roughly five DR-DQ haplotypes were treated as single units for association and clustering. Across around 400 genotyped donors of the cohort, an average of roughly 250,000 unique TCR beta nucleotide sequences per donor were sequenced, and roughly a sixth of those sequences were non-productive.

V lost 6 bases and J lost 8 bases; the stretch between them is 10 bases long. Inclusive of the bounding cysteine and phenylalanine, the CDR3 is 12 residues long. The retained sequence is limited to the CDR3, 36 bases, with the frame set at the first base. For CDR1 and CDR2, the germline V gene lists SNHLY and FYNNEI. The cohort comprised some 680 healthy bone marrow donors. At the time of sampling, all cohort members were nominally healthy, though unrecorded immune exposures were likely present. The donor tested CMV seronegative, placing the donor among the roughly 400 seronegative members of the cohort. A peripheral blood sample was collected from each donor, and TCR beta sequencing was performed on peripheral blood mononuclear cells. The Qiagen DNeasy Blood Extraction Kit was used to extract genomic DNA from the blood cell samples. Regarding this clone: Its antigen is still unknown. Base qualities were left out, and no much larger clone turns up one base away.

General study outcomes and caveats: Because HLA typing was missing for some donors at each locus, association tests included only the typed subset. The earlier analysis of fewer than 750 of the donors excluded over 15 rarely observed V segments, including chromosome 9 orphons, because counts were too low. According to a later analysis, parvovirus B19, influenza, CMV and Epstein-Barr virus appeared linked to several top co-occurrence clusters. In vitro tests confirmed that a few of the cytomegalovirus-associated TCR beta chains recognize cytomegalovirus antigens. According to a later genetic analysis, donors in an Asian-associated ancestry cluster had fewer N-insertions in productive TCRs than the approximately 700-donor mean. Across donors, most TCR sequences were observed very rarely, whereas some public TCRs were present in many individuals. In the study, about 150 TCR beta chains were listed as associated with cytomegalovirus. In this cohort, only TCR beta chains were sequenced, and detectable features were limited by the absence of alpha or paired-chain data. According to a later analysis, TCR association rates differed among HLA loci, with DRB1 alleles showing the most associated TCRs and HLA-C alleles showing the fewest. A later genetic analysis associated a missense DCLRE1C variant with V-gene and J-gene trimming of TCR beta chains, and an independent cohort replicated the association. Roughly uniform sequencing depth across donors was assumed in presence/absence analyses, although this assumption may not hold. A cluster of highly shared sequence variants was judged likely to represent a technical artifact of the sequencing pipeline. Assigning TCR associations to individual alleles was difficult when HLA alleles, especially DR and DQ, strongly co-occurred. In a later analysis, HLA-associated TCR beta chains showed more clonal expansion and lower generation probabilities than non-associated chains that were equally common. An earlier analysis of roughly 570 of the donors showed that most TCR beta V segments appeared in productive rearrangements either about 87% or about 30% of the time, which broadly matched IMGT annotations. The classifier was reported to diagnose cytomegalovirus status with high specificity and sensitivity in both the original cohort and the validation cohort. Immune exposure information for the cohort was limited to CMV serostatus. A further reported finding was that TCR beta sequences accurately predicted the HLA-A and HLA-B alleles for most subjects in the first cohort. Most CMV-associated TCR beta chains appeared to be HLA-restricted in a later analysis, and the HLA associations seemed to be driven largely by CMV exposure. Some IMGT-functional V segments, including TRBV6-2 and TRBV6-3, could not be distinguished by the 87-base-pair reads and were therefore excluded. Linkage disequilibrium might explain the correlated functional status among segregating V segments, but an unknown experimental factor could not be excluded. In a later analysis, more than 15,000 TCR beta sequences were associated with specific HLA alleles at a false discovery rate of 0.05. The authors suggested that the approach could potentially be generalized to other disease states and immunological phenotypes.

The library was made by the immunoSEQ multiplex PCR assay. For the multiplex PCR, a mixture combining 60 forward primers for TCR Vbeta segments and 13 reverse primers for TCR Jbeta segments was used. The CDR3 region of rearranged TCR beta genes was amplified from genomic DNA with a multiplex PCR assay. On the Illumina HiSeq System, the amplified TCR beta libraries were sequenced as 87-base-pair reads. Regarding the original processing steps: A later analysis counted tens of millions of unique TCR beta chains across the 650 to 800 repertoires, and some 11 million of these chains were shared by at least two donors. Raw reads were error-corrected and collapsed into unique sequences with a nearest-neighbor algorithm that merged closely related sequences to remove PCR and sequencing errors. V, D and J gene segments were assigned by aligning CDR3 sequences to IMGT reference sequences. Each retained sequence needed at least a six-nucleotide match to both a V gene segment and a J gene segment. Rearrangements were called productive when the CDR3 lacked stop codons and stayed in frame with V and J; all others were non-productive. Following IMGT convention, CDR3 was defined as the stretch from the second conserved V-encoded cysteine to the conserved J-encoded phenylalanine. The earlier analysis of about 590 of the donors excluded sequences that lacked an unambiguous match to a single V gene segment. In an earlier analysis of about 590 of the donors, a V segment was called functional when productive rearrangements were above 56.7%, and segregating when the standard deviation between donors exceeded 5%. To diagnose cytomegalovirus status from the catalog of TCR beta chain sequences, a statistical classification framework was built. In a later analysis, TCR nucleotide sequences were compared against IMGT/GENE-DB human TR gene sequences so that V and J genes could be assigned. Using the TCRdist pipeline, a later analysis assigned CDR3 sequences along with most-parsimonious VDJ recombination scenarios. A later analysis defined each TCR beta chain by its CDR3 amino acid sequence plus V-gene family, and excluded reads lacking a unique V-gene family. To address suspected cross-contamination and a sequencing artifact, a later analysis removed 592 highly shared, low-generation-probability nucleotide sequences. For each public chain, a later analysis derived a clonal expansion index from normalized ranks of inferred template counts within each repertoire. In a later analysis, generation probabilities were computed with a VDJ recombination model fitted to out-of-frame rearrangements, and the resulting probabilities were checked against IGoR. Hypergeometric tests were used in a later analysis to score TCR-TCR, TCR-HLA and TCR-CMV co-occurrence, with a repertoire-size bias correction applied to the TCR pairs. In a later analysis, false discovery rates were estimated by permuting HLA or CMV assignments 20 times. In a later analysis, co-occurring TCRs were grouped using DBSCAN, and TCRdist sequence similarity was added for clustering within HLA-allele-positive subsets. Co-occurrence clustering excluded repertoires with fewer than 30,000 or more than 120,000 public chains, plus five with anomalous nucleotide sharing. TCRdb took over this immuneACCESS table, retaining in-frame rearrangements with V and J assigned. Such tables are incomplete; in checked studies, under half of the missing clones stem from an unresolved V gene, and the remainder is unexplained. That table is the source of V, J and clone size, and D and trimming were worked out from the DNA. Present in this sample are tens of thousands of clones, around 70% of which were seen just once. Jointly, the top ten make up approximately 8.9% of the sample.

The source material was PBMCs. The V and J segments used are TRBV2 and TRBJ1-4; TRBD1 is possibly the D segment (5 matching bases). The receptor comes from a man between 60 and 75 years old in good health and CMV-seronegative. The nucleotides are TGTGCCAGCAGGGGGGGAGGCGAAAAACTGTTTTTT. Translated, it reads CASRGGGEKLFF.